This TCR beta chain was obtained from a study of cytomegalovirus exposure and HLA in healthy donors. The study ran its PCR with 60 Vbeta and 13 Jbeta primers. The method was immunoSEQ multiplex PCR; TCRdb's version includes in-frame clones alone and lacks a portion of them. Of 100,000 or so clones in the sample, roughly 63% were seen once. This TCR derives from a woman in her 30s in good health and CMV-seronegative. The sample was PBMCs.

The CDR3 DNA reads TGTGCCAGCAGCGCAACGCTAAGTGCCGGGGAGCTGTTTTTT. The encoded protein is CASSATLSAGELFF. The chain is built from TRBV6-4 and TRBJ2-2; D ambiguous. V was shortened by 6 bases and J by 6 bases, with 14 bases between the two germline ends. The CDR3 loop spans 14 amino acids. Per germline, CDR1 MRHNA and CDR2 SNTAGT.